The rows below give T cell receptor beta chains drawn from one sample of a study of blood T cell repertoires in COVID-19. Sequenced by immunoSEQ multiplex PCR; TCRdb stores in-frame clones only, minus some. The table lists more than 85,000 clones, around 76% of them singletons, with around 19% in the top ten. The source material was peripheral blood. The source is a woman aged 70 to 79 with acute or convalescent COVID-19. The CDR3 runs from the conserved cysteine through the conserved F or W. Fields, in order: clone size, J gene, D gene, V gene, CDR3 protein, CDR3 DNA. A D gene is named only where the DNA matches it firmly. A row's size may be missing; if present it is once, few, many or a size class.

clone size: NA; J gene: TRBJ2-3; D gene: TRBD2; V gene: TRBV2; CDR3 protein: CASRTSGGPTDTQYF; CDR3 DNA: TGTGCCAGCAGGACTAGCGGGGGACCCACAGATACGCAGTATTTT
clone size: NA; J gene: TRBJ1-1; D gene: TRBD1; V gene: TRBV29-1; CDR3 protein: CSVVQGVAEAFF; CDR3 DNA: TGCAGCGTTGTACAGGGGGTTGCTGAAGCTTTCTTT
clone size: NA; J gene: TRBJ1-3; D gene: NA; V gene: TRBV4-2; CDR3 protein: CASSPTPTVSGNTIYF; CDR3 DNA: TGTGCCAGCAGCCCTACTCCGACAGTCTCTGGAAACACCATATATTTT
clone size: once; J gene: TRBJ2-3; D gene: NA; V gene: TRBV5-1; CDR3 protein: CASSITADTQYF; CDR3 DNA: TGCGCCAGCAGCATAACAGCAGATACGCAGTATTTT
clone size: NA; J gene: TRBJ1-1; D gene: NA; V gene: TRBV19; CDR3 protein: CASSIPPSPSAEAFF; CDR3 DNA: TGTGCCAGTAGTATACCCCCCAGTCCGAGCGCTGAAGCTTTCTTT
clone size: NA; J gene: TRBJ2-5; D gene: NA; V gene: TRBV6-5; CDR3 protein: CASSSSVGRETQYF; CDR3 DNA: TGTGCCAGCAGTTCGAGTGTAGGGAGGGAGACCCAGTACTTC
clone size: NA; J gene: TRBJ2-1; D gene: TRBD1; V gene: TRBV5-1; CDR3 protein: CASSWGDRETGEQFF; CDR3 DNA: TGCGCCAGCAGCTGGGGGGACAGGGAAACAGGGGAGCAGTTCTTC
clone size: once; J gene: TRBJ2-3; D gene: TRBD2; V gene: TRBV7-2; CDR3 protein: CASSLGLAGGDTQYF; CDR3 DNA: TGTGCCAGCAGCTTAGGCCTAGCGGGGGGAGATACGCAGTATTTT
clone size: NA; J gene: TRBJ2-1; D gene: NA; V gene: TRBV7-9; CDR3 protein: CASSSSGTYNEQFF; CDR3 DNA: TGTGCCAGCAGCTCCTCGGGGACCTACAATGAGCAGTTCTTC
clone size: NA; J gene: TRBJ2-1; D gene: TRBD1; V gene: TRBV29-1; CDR3 protein: CSATRDRGSNEQFF; CDR3 DNA: TGCAGCGCCACTAGGGACAGGGGGTCAAATGAGCAGTTCTTC
clone size: NA; J gene: TRBJ2-1; D gene: TRBD2; V gene: TRBV4-3; CDR3 protein: CASSANSGGSIGYNEQFF; CDR3 DNA: TGCGCCAGCAGTGCAAATAGCGGGGGTAGTATAGGGTACAATGAGCAGTTCTTC
clone size: NA; J gene: TRBJ2-7; D gene: TRBD1; V gene: TRBV6-1; CDR3 protein: CASSEGWTGRYEQYF; CDR3 DNA: TGTGCCAGCAGTGAAGGGTGGACAGGGAGGTACGAGCAGTACTTC
clone size: few; J gene: TRBJ1-5; D gene: TRBD1; V gene: TRBV11-2; CDR3 protein: CASSPPQGQGMNQPQHF; CDR3 DNA: TGTGCCAGCAGCCCCCCCCAGGGACAGGGAATGAATCAGCCCCAGCATTTT
clone size: once; J gene: TRBJ1-5; D gene: TRBD1; V gene: TRBV29-1; CDR3 protein: CSVGTGGDQPQHF; CDR3 DNA: TGCAGCGTCGGGACAGGGGGAGATCAGCCCCAGCATTTT
clone size: NA; J gene: TRBJ1-1; D gene: NA; V gene: TRBV7-9; CDR3 protein: CASSLGGNDIAEAFF; CDR3 DNA: TGTGCCAGCAGCTTAGGAGGGAACGATATTGCTGAAGCTTTCTTT
clone size: NA; J gene: TRBJ1-1; D gene: NA; V gene: TRBV12-3/TRBV12-4; CDR3 protein: CASSVGRGTEAFF; CDR3 DNA: TGTGCCAGCAGTGTAGGACGAGGCACTGAAGCTTTCTTT
clone size: NA; J gene: TRBJ1-1; D gene: NA; V gene: TRBV5-1; CDR3 protein: CASRREMNTEAFF; CDR3 DNA: TGCGCCAGCAGACGGGAGATGAACACTGAAGCTTTCTTT
clone size: few; J gene: TRBJ2-7; D gene: TRBD1; V gene: TRBV29-1; CDR3 protein: CSVFYADRAVHEQYF; CDR3 DNA: TGCAGCGTTTTTTACGCTGACAGGGCCGTCCACGAGCAGTACTTC
clone size: few; J gene: TRBJ1-3; D gene: NA; V gene: TRBV12-3/TRBV12-4; CDR3 protein: CASSADLNTIYF; CDR3 DNA: TGTGCCAGCAGTGCGGATCTTAACACCATATATTTT
clone size: NA; J gene: TRBJ2-3; D gene: TRBD2; V gene: TRBV2; CDR3 protein: CASSSRGGPPDTQYF; CDR3 DNA: TGTGCCAGCAGCTCGCGGGGGGGGCCCCCAGATACGCAGTATTTT
clone size: few; J gene: TRBJ1-5; D gene: TRBD1; V gene: TRBV5-1; CDR3 protein: CASSSGTGGLNQPQHF; CDR3 DNA: TGCGCCAGCAGCTCCGGGACAGGGGGCCTCAATCAGCCCCAGCATTTT
clone size: NA; J gene: TRBJ1-1; D gene: NA; V gene: TRBV5-4; CDR3 protein: CASNEQASMNTEAFF; CDR3 DNA: TGTGCCAGCAACGAACAGGCTTCGATGAACACTGAAGCTTTCTTT
clone size: NA; J gene: TRBJ2-5; D gene: TRBD1; V gene: TRBV11-2; CDR3 protein: CASSSGQGLQETQYF; CDR3 DNA: TGTGCCAGCAGCTCCGGACAGGGCCTGCAAGAGACCCAGTACTTC
clone size: NA; J gene: TRBJ2-3; D gene: TRBD2; V gene: TRBV30; CDR3 protein: CAWSVGAGGTDTQYF; CDR3 DNA: TGTGCCTGGAGTGTAGGGGCGGGGGGCACAGATACGCAGTATTTT
clone size: NA; J gene: TRBJ1-2; D gene: NA; V gene: TRBV18; CDR3 protein: CASSPAGEAYGYTF; CDR3 DNA: TGTGCCAGCTCACCCGCCGGCGAGGCGTATGGCTACACCTTC
clone size: NA; J gene: TRBJ1-2; D gene: NA; V gene: TRBV7-9; CDR3 protein: CASSRRGTGFGYTF; CDR3 DNA: TGTGCCAGCAGCCGGAGAGGTACAGGGTTCGGCTACACCTTC
clone size: NA; J gene: TRBJ2-7; D gene: NA; V gene: TRBV5-1; CDR3 protein: CPRLSRGGGRGWEQYF; CDR3 DNA: TGCCCCCGCTTGAGCCGTGGGGGGGGCCGGGGGTGGGAGCAGTACTTC
clone size: NA; J gene: TRBJ1-5; D gene: NA; V gene: TRBV10-2; CDR3 protein: CASSDDIGRGTKNQPQHF; CDR3 DNA: TGCGCCAGCAGTGATGACATAGGGAGGGGGACCAAGAATCAGCCCCAGCATTTT
clone size: many; J gene: TRBJ2-2; D gene: TRBD1; V gene: TRBV5-6; CDR3 protein: CASSLGDRVSTGELFF; CDR3 DNA: TGTGCCAGCAGCTTGGGGGACAGGGTGAGCACCGGGGAGCTGTTTTTT
clone size: NA; J gene: TRBJ2-2; D gene: TRBD1; V gene: TRBV7-9; CDR3 protein: CASSLQPLTGAGELFF; CDR3 DNA: TGTGCCAGCAGCCTCCAACCGTTAACAGGGGCCGGGGAGCTGTTTTTT
clone size: NA; J gene: TRBJ1-1; D gene: NA; V gene: TRBV4-1; CDR3 protein: CASSQGREAGHTEAFF; CDR3 DNA: TGCGCCAGCAGCCAAGGGAGAGAGGCGGGGCACACTGAAGCTTTCTTT
clone size: NA; J gene: TRBJ2-3; D gene: TRBD1; V gene: TRBV19; CDR3 protein: CATHPGTGGGFGDTQYF; CDR3 DNA: TGTGCCACCCACCCCGGGACAGGGGGCGGATTTGGAGATACGCAGTATTTT
clone size: NA; J gene: TRBJ1-4; D gene: NA; V gene: TRBV7-9; CDR3 protein: CASSLTGGMGEKLFF; CDR3 DNA: TGTGCCAGCAGCTTAACAGGAGGGATGGGTGAAAAACTGTTTTTT
clone size: NA; J gene: TRBJ1-1; D gene: NA; V gene: TRBV9; CDR3 protein: CASSAQLTEAFF; CDR3 DNA: TGTGCCAGCAGCGCACAGCTCACTGAAGCTTTCTTT
clone size: few; J gene: TRBJ1-4; D gene: NA; V gene: TRBV5-1; CDR3 protein: CASSISPGGINEKLFF; CDR3 DNA: TGCGCCAGCAGCATCTCTCCAGGAGGAATAAATGAAAAACTGTTTTTT
clone size: NA; J gene: TRBJ2-3; D gene: TRBD2; V gene: TRBV24-1; CDR3 protein: CATSVSGGLRWADTQYF; CDR3 DNA: TGTGCCACCAGTGTTTCGGGGGGGCTCCGGTGGGCAGATACGCAGTATTTT
clone size: NA; J gene: TRBJ1-1; D gene: TRBD1; V gene: TRBV27; CDR3 protein: CASSSTGRGRGPVYTEAFF; CDR3 DNA: TGTGCCAGCAGTTCAACGGGGAGGGGCAGGGGGCCGGTGTACACTGAAGCTTTCTTT
clone size: NA; J gene: TRBJ2-6; D gene: NA; V gene: TRBV3-1/TRBV3-2; CDR3 protein: CASSQDRRGVYSGANVLTF; CDR3 DNA: TGTGCCAGCAGCCAAGATCGGCGGGGAGTTTACTCTGGGGCCAACGTCCTGACTTTC
clone size: NA; J gene: TRBJ1-5; D gene: NA; V gene: TRBV19; CDR3 protein: CASSIGLQPQHF; CDR3 DNA: TGTGCCAGTAGTATCGGGTTACAGCCCCAGCATTTT
clone size: few; J gene: TRBJ1-5; D gene: TRBD1; V gene: TRBV18; CDR3 protein: CASSPYGTDSNQPQHF; CDR3 DNA: TGTGCCAGCTCACCCTATGGGACAGACAGCAATCAGCCCCAGCATTTT
clone size: once; J gene: TRBJ2-5; D gene: NA; V gene: TRBV4-1; CDR3 protein: CASSQVATQETQYF; CDR3 DNA: TGCGCCAGCAGCCAAGTAGCGACCCAAGAGACCCAGTACTTC
clone size: NA; J gene: TRBJ1-5; D gene: NA; V gene: TRBV11-2; CDR3 protein: CASSFGSNQPQHF; CDR3 DNA: TGTGCCAGCAGCTTTGGCTCCAATCAGCCCCAGCATTTT
clone size: NA; J gene: TRBJ1-6; D gene: NA; V gene: TRBV2; CDR3 protein: CASSEARGSPLHF; CDR3 DNA: TGTGCCAGCAGTGAAGCGAGGGGGTCACCCCTCCACTTT
clone size: NA; J gene: TRBJ1-2; D gene: NA; V gene: TRBV6-2/TRBV6-3; CDR3 protein: CASSQRRDYGYTF; CDR3 DNA: TGTGCCAGCAGTCAGAGGAGGGACTATGGCTACACCTTC
clone size: NA; J gene: TRBJ1-2; D gene: NA; V gene: TRBV30; CDR3 protein: CAWTRAEWPSGYTF; CDR3 DNA: TGTGCCTGGACGAGGGCGGAGTGGCCGAGTGGCTACACCTTC
clone size: NA; J gene: TRBJ2-7; D gene: TRBD1; V gene: TRBV11-2; CDR3 protein: CASSLDLGQGASYEQYF; CDR3 DNA: TGTGCCAGCAGCTTAGATTTGGGGCAGGGGGCCTCCTACGAGCAGTACTTC
clone size: NA; J gene: TRBJ1-2; D gene: TRBD1; V gene: TRBV28; CDR3 protein: CASSLERWDRPNYGYTF; CDR3 DNA: TGTGCCAGCAGTTTGGAAAGATGGGACAGGCCTAACTATGGCTACACCTTC
clone size: NA; J gene: TRBJ2-7; D gene: TRBD1; V gene: TRBV10-1; CDR3 protein: CASIWTGGLYEQYF; CDR3 DNA: TGCGCCAGCATTTGGACAGGGGGCCTCTACGAGCAGTACTTC
clone size: NA; J gene: TRBJ2-7; D gene: TRBD2; V gene: TRBV7-8; CDR3 protein: CASSSTAGPYYEQYF; CDR3 DNA: TGTGCCAGCAGCTCAACAGCGGGGCCCTACTACGAGCAGTACTTC
clone size: NA; J gene: TRBJ1-2; D gene: TRBD1; V gene: TRBV4-1; CDR3 protein: CASSQRTGGLLYGYTF; CDR3 DNA: TGCGCCAGCAGCCAGCGGACAGGGGGCCTGCTCTATGGCTACACCTTC
clone size: few; J gene: TRBJ2-2; D gene: NA; V gene: TRBV5-1; CDR3 protein: CASSATDGGELFF; CDR3 DNA: TGCGCCAGCAGCGCCACAGATGGCGGGGAGCTGTTTTTT
clone size: NA; J gene: TRBJ2-6; D gene: NA; V gene: TRBV24-1; CDR3 protein: CATSGPGAGANVLTF; CDR3 DNA: TGTGCCACCAGTGGCCCGGGGGCTGGGGCCAACGTCCTGACTTTC